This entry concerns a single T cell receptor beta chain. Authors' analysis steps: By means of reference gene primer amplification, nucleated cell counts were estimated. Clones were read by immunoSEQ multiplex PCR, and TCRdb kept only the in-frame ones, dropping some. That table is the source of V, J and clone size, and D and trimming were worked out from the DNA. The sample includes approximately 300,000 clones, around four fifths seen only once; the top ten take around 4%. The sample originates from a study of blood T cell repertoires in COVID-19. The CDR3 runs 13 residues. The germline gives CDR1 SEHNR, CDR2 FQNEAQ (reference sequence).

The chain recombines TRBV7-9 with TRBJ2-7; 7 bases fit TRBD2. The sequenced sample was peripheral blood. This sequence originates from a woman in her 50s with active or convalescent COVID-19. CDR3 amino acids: CASLSLAFSEQYF. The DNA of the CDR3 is TGTGCAAGCTTATCACTAGCGTTTAGCGAGCAGTACTTC.